These 14 T cell receptor beta chains originate from one sample sequenced in a study of glioma-infiltrating T cells after dendritic cell vaccination. Clones were read by immunoSEQ multiplex PCR, and TCRdb kept only the in-frame ones, dropping some. The sample lists 100,000 or so clones, around 86% occurring once. Sample: blood, taken before dendritic cell vaccination. These receptors were collected from a human donor with glioblastoma.

The J gene is TRBJ1-5, the V gene TRBV28; D is uncertain. Trimming took 4 bases from V and 5 from J, leaving 3 bases between them. Germline V gene lookup returns CDR1 MDHEN and CDR2 SYDVKM. The CDR3 is 11 amino acids. This CDR3 reads CASSSDQPQHF. DNA of the CDR3: TGTGCCAGCAGTTCCGATCAGCCCCAGCATTTT. The full variable domain, with the rest looked up from reference TRBV28 and TRBJ1-5, is DVKVTQSSRYLVKRTGEKVFLECVQDMDHENMFWYRQDPGLGLRLIYFSYDVKMKEKGDIPEGYSVSREKKERFSLILESASTNQTSMYLCASSSDQPQHFGDGTRLSIL.

The chain carries TRBV5-1 and TRBJ2-3; 14 bases agree with TRBD2. The CDR3 has 16 amino acids. V dropped 4 bases and J dropped 3; count of bases not matched to a gene: 4. Per germline, CDR1 SGHRS and CDR2 YFSETQ. CDR3 in amino acids: CASSPGLAGATDTQYF. CDR3 DNA: TGCGCCAGCAGCCCGGGACTAGCGGGAGCAACAGATACGCAGTATTTT.

This chain joins TRBV5-8 and TRBJ2-2, with 8 positions matching TRBD1. Germline trimming cut 0 bases from V and 5 bases from J; bases unmatched to any gene: 3. Germline V gives CDR1 SGHTS, CDR2 YDEGEE. This CDR3 is 15 amino acids long. The CDR3 protein is CASSLGDRLTGELFF. CDR3 DNA sequence: TGTGCCAGCAGCTTGGGGGACAGGCTAACCGGGGAGCTGTTTTTT. Based on the CDR3 plus reference TRBV5-8 and TRBJ2-2, the full variable domain is EAGVTQSPTHLIKTRGQQATLRCSPISGHTSVYWYQQALGLGLQFLLWYDEGEERNRGNFPPRFSGRQFPNYSSELNVNALELEDSALYLCASSLGDRLTGELFFGEGSRLTVL.

The chain carries TRBV5-8 and TRBJ2-1; TRBD2 matches 9 bases. The CDR3 contains 15 residues. V trimming: 1 base; J trimming: 8 bases; junction bases outside the gene matches: 7. CDR1 and CDR2 (germline): SGHTS, YDEGEE. The CDR3 sequence: CASSLSSGSLYEQFF. As DNA, the CDR3 is TGTGCCAGCAGCTTGAGTAGCGGGAGTTTGTATGAGCAGTTCTTC.

The CDR3 nucleotides read TGTGCCAGCAGTGAAATGGGGGCCAGCGCTTACGAGCAGTACTTC. This sequence encodes CASSEMGASAYEQYF. The V and J genes are TRBV2 and TRBJ2-7; perhaps TRBD1 as D (6 bases). V was cut by 2 bases and J by 4 bases, with 15 bases left in between. CDR3 length equals 15 residues. Germline-derived CDR1 and CDR2 are SNHLY and FYNNEI.

The chain is built from TRBV30 and TRBJ2-3; D perhaps matches TRBD2 (6 bases). The length of the CDR3 is 14 residues. Germline loops: CDR1 GTSNPN, CDR2 SVGIG (reference sequence). V shed 1 base and J shed 0 bases, with 8 bases lying between them. The CDR3 bases are TGTGCCTGGAGTGAGAGCGGGAGCACAGATACGCAGTATTTT. Its translation: CAWSESGSTDTQYF.

CDR3 region: CASSRLRGAVQETQYF. For the CDR3, the DNA is TGTGCCAGCAGTCGCCTCCGGGGGGCGGTTCAAGAGACCCAGTACTTC. This chain links TRBV7-2 with TRBJ2-5; D perhaps matches TRBD2 (7 bases). The CDR3 sequence is 16 residues long. Germline V CDR1 and CDR2: SGHTA, FQGNSA. With 6 bases removed from V and 2 bases from J, the gap between germline ends came to 19 bases.

The chain joins TRBV7-3 to TRBJ2-3; 16 bases are shared with TRBD2. There are 17 residues in the CDR3. V trimming: 5 bases; J trimming: 4 bases; junction bases outside the gene matches: 6. Germline V CDR1 and CDR2: SGHTA, FQGTGA. CDR3 residues: CASSQGTSGGGPDTQYF. CDR3 DNA sequence: TGTGCCAGCAGCCAAGGGACTAGCGGGGGGGGCCCAGATACGCAGTATTTT.

This chain joins TRBV27 and TRBJ2-3, with D possibly being TRBD2 (5 bases). V dropped 4 bases and J dropped 2 bases, with 13 bases sitting between them. The CDR3 consists of 15 residues. Per the germline V gene, CDR1 is MNHEY and CDR2 is SMNVEV (reference sequence). In DNA, the CDR3 is TGTGCCAGCAGTTATGGGGAGCGAACCACAGATACGCAGTATTTT. As protein: CASSYGERTTDTQYF.

This chain links TRBV6-5 with TRBJ2-5; 11 nucleotides align to TRBD1. CDR3 size: 14 residues. Germline V lookup: CDR1 MNHEY, CDR2 SVGAGI. V trimming: 2 bases; J trimming: 11 bases; junction bases outside the gene matches: 7. The CDR3 DNA follows: TGTGCCAGCAGTTACGGACAGGGGGCGGGGGAGCAGTACTTC. Translation gives CASSYGQGAGEQYF.

The chain recombines TRBV25-1 with TRBJ1-2, with TRBD1 identical over 7 bases. Per germline, CDR1 MGHDK and CDR2 SYGVNS. The CDR3 contains 14 residues. With V trimmed by 1 base and J by 8 bases, 7 bases remained unmatched. CDR3 nucleotides: TGTGCCAGCAGTGAATCCGGGACAGAATACGGCTACACCTTC. Amino acids: CASSESGTEYGYTF.

A note on this clone: The same CDR3 arises from other DNA sequences in this sample as well. The rearrangement uses TRBV25-1 and TRBJ1-1, with 7 bases aligning to TRBD1. This CDR3 contains 13 residues. Trimming removed 10 bases from V and 4 bases from J; junction bases left unmatched: 9. Germline values: CDR1 MGHDK, CDR2 SYGVNS. CDR3 sequence: CATTQGSFTEAFF. The DNA of the CDR3 is TGTGCCACGACACAGGGGTCCTTCACTGAAGCTTTCTTT.

V is TRBV11-2 and J is TRBJ2-2; unclear D gene. V shed 2 bases and J shed 3 bases, with 7 bases lying between them. Germline CDR1 reads SGHAT; CDR2 reads FQNNGV. This CDR3 region has 14 residues. CDR3 amino acids: CASSLLSYTGELFF. CDR3 bases: TGTGCCAGCAGCTTACTATCTTACACCGGGGAGCTGTTTTTT.

This clone showed up just once. The chain links TRBV6-5 to TRBJ2-3; perhaps TRBD2 as D (6 bases). CDR1 MNHEY and CDR2 SVGAGI come from the germline V gene. This CDR3 is built from 16 residues. V was shortened by 0 bases and J by 6 bases, with 16 bases between the two germline ends. DNA for the CDR3: TGTGCCAGCAGTTACTCGGGGGGAATCGTCATCGATACGCAGTATTTT. Translating it yields CASSYSGGIVIDTQYF.